These 4 T cell receptor beta chains originate from one sample sequenced in a study of OX40 agonist ivuxolimab in advanced cancers. The library was obtained by the immunoSEQ multiplex PCR assay. This immuneACCESS table, as held by TCRdb, lists in-frame sequences with V and J called but not all clones. Of the missing ones, under half trace to an unresolved V gene in checked studies; the others have no known cause. The sample table records 79,000 or so clones; 91% of these occur just once. Together, the top ten hold under 2% of the sample. Sequenced here: CD4+ or CD8+ T cells sorted from blood, sampled in a trial of the OX40 agonist ivuxolimab. The receptors come from an adult with an advanced solid tumor such as melanoma, head and neck, liver or kidney cancer.

V is TRBV9 and J is TRBJ2-6; D uncertain. The CDR3 totals 16 residues. From germline, CDR1 is SGDLS and CDR2 YYNGEE. V dropped 4 bases and J dropped 3 bases, with 14 bases sitting between them. CDR3 protein: CASSSSPEIGANVLTF. For the CDR3, the DNA is TGTGCCAGCAGCTCTTCCCCGGAAATTGGGGCCAACGTCCTGACTTTC.

The J gene is TRBJ1-3, the V gene TRBV6-5; D unclear. In germline, CDR1 is MNHEY, CDR2 SVGAGI. Deletions cut 0 bases from V and 2 bases from J, with 11 bases between. This CDR3 comprises 16 residues. The CDR3 coding sequence is TGTGCCAGCAGTTACTCACAGAACCCACCTGGAAACACCATATATTTT. Protein sequence: CASSYSQNPPGNTIYF.

The chain uses TRBV28 and TRBJ1-1; 11 bases fit TRBD1. The CDR3 has 14 amino acids. With V trimmed by 8 bases and J by 2 bases, 4 bases remained unmatched. CDR1 is MDHEN and CDR2 is SYDVKM in the germline V gene. The CDR3 reads CASGGQGANTEAFF. As DNA, the CDR3 is TGTGCCAGCGGAGGACAGGGGGCTAACACTGAAGCTTTCTTT.

V and J are TRBV5-1 and TRBJ2-7, with D possibly being TRBD2 (6 bases). Germline-derived CDR1 and CDR2 are SGHRS and YFSETQ. The ends were cut back, 5 bases at V and 0 bases at J, with 15 bases in the middle. The CDR3 runs 15 residues. The chain's CDR3 is CASRSGLLTSYEQYF. DNA of the CDR3: TGCGCCAGCAGGTCGGGACTCCTCACCTCCTACGAGCAGTACTTC.